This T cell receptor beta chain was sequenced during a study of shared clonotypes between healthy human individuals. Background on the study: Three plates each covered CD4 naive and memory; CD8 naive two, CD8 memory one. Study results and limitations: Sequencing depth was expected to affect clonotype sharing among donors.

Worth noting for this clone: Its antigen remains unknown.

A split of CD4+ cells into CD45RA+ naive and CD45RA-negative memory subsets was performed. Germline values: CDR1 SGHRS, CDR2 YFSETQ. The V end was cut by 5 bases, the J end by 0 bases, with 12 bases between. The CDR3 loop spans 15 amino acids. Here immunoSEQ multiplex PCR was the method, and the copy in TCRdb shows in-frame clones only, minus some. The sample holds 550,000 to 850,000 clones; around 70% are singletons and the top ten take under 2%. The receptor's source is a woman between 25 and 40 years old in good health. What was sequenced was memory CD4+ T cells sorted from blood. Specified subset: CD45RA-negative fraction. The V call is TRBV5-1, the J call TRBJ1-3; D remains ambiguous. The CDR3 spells CASSYGLRSGNTIYF. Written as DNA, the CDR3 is TGCGCCAGCAGTTACGGGTTACGCTCTGGAAACACCATATATTTT. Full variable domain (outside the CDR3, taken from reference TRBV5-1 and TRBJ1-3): KAGVTQTPRYLIKTRGQQVTLSCSPISGHRSVSWYQQTPGQGLQFLFEYFSETQRNKGNFPGRFSGRQFSNSRSEMNVSTLELGDSALYLCASSYGLRSGNTIYFGEGSWLTVV.